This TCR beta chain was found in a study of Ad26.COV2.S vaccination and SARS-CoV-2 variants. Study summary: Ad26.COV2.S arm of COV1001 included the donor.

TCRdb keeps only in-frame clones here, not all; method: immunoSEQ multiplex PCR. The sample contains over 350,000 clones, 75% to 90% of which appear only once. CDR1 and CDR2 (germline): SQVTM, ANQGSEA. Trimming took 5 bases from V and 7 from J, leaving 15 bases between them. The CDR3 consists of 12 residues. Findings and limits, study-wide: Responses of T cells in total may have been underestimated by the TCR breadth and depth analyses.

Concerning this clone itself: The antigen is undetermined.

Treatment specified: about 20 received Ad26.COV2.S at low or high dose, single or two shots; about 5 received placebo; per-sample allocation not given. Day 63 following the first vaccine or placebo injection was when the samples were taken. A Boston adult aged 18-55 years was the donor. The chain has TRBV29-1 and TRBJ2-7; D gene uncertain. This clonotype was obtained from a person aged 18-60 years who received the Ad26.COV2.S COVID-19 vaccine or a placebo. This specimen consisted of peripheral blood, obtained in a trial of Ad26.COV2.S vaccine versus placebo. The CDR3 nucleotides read TGCAGCGTTAGAAAGGGTTTGCGGGAGCAGTACTTC. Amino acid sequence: CSVRKGLREQYF.